Below are 11 T cell receptor beta chains sequenced from a single sample in a study of blood T cell repertoires in COVID-19. Assay used: immunoSEQ multiplex PCR; TCRdb lists only in-frame clones, some missing. The sample records fewer than 350,000 clones, roughly 90% being singletons. The sequenced sample was PBMCs or T cells enriched from blood (not recorded which). The receptors stem from a woman in her twenties or thirties who had been exposed to COVID-19.

The V and J genes are TRBV19 and TRBJ1-1, with TRBD1 identical over 7 bases. V shed 9 bases and J 6 bases; nucleotides not matched to a gene: 19. Germline lookup yields CDR1 LNHDA and CDR2 SQIVND (reference sequence). The CDR3 spans 16 residues. The DNA of the CDR3 is TGTGCCAGGGACAACGGAGGGACAGAGAGCCGCCCTGAAGCTTTCTTT. It encodes CARDNGGTESRPEAFF.

This clone was observed once. This rearrangement joins TRBV6-5 to TRBJ1-1, with D possibly TRBD1 on 5 matching bases. CDR3 length equals 13 residues. CDR1 and CDR2 (germline): MNHEY, SVGAGI. Trimming took off 0 bases at V and 6 bases at J, with 8 bases between the two ends. CDR3 protein: CASSYSGVAEAFF. The CDR3 DNA follows: TGTGCCAGCAGTTACTCAGGGGTAGCTGAAGCTTTCTTT.

The V call is TRBV6-5, the J call TRBJ2-7; 8 bases line up with TRBD2. Germline assignment: CDR1 MNHEY and CDR2 SVGAGI. J was trimmed by 2 bases and V by 0 bases; bases with no gene match: 3. CDR3 length equals 15 residues. CDR3 coding DNA: TGTGCCAGCAGTTACTCAGCGGGAGCAACCTACGAGCAGTACTTC. Its translation: CASSYSAGATYEQYF.

The chain joins TRBV5-1 to TRBJ1-2; 7 positions match TRBD1. CDR1 is SGHRS and CDR2 is YFSETQ in the germline V gene. V was clipped by 0 bases and J by 7 bases; unmatched bases: 9. This CDR3 contains 15 residues. The chain's CDR3 is CASSLDGQVSAGYTF. DNA of the CDR3: TGCGCCAGCAGCTTGGATGGACAGGTATCGGCTGGCTACACCTTC.

This clone is a singleton in its sample. The chain has TRBV7-3 and TRBJ2-1; 9 bases map to TRBD2. Losses at the gene ends were 4 bases for V and 0 bases for J; bases not matched to a gene: 13. The germline gives CDR1 SGHTA, CDR2 FQGTGA. The CDR3 is 19 amino acids. The DNA of the CDR3 is TGTGCCAGCAGCTCCGCTCTAGCGGGATCCTTCAGCTCCTACAATGAGCAGTTCTTC. Its protein is CASSSALAGSFSSYNEQFF.

The chain employs TRBV11-2 and TRBJ1-5; D gene unclear. Looked up from germline, CDR1 is SGHAT and CDR2 is FQNNGV. The CDR3 has 16 residues. Trimming cost V 2 bases and J 0 bases, with 11 bases left between them. The CDR3 bases are TGTGCCAGCAGCTTATTGGCAGGATATAGCAATCAGCCCCAGCATTTT. Amino acids: CASSLLAGYSNQPQHF.

For the CDR3, the DNA is TGCGCCAGCAGGGGGGAGGGGGAGAGCTCCTACGAGCAGTACTTC. This encodes CASRGEGESSYEQYF. V gene TRBV10-2 combines with J gene TRBJ2-7; D possibly corresponds to TRBD2 (7 bases). V was cut by 6 bases and J by 0 bases, with 15 bases left in between. The CDR3 runs 15 residues. Germline lookup yields CDR1 WSHSY and CDR2 SAAADI.

This rearrangement joins TRBV7-3 to TRBJ1-3, with a weak D call TRBD1 (6 bases). Deletions cut 2 bases from V and 11 bases from J, with 25 bases between. Germline CDR1 reads SGHTA; CDR2 reads FQGTGA. The CDR3 consists of 17 residues. CDR3 DNA sequence: TGTGCCAGCAGCTTACCCCCTCGGACAGCCCGGGAAGGGGCCATATATTTT. Translation: CASSLPPRTAREGAIYF.

This clone has only one observation. The chain employs TRBV11-3 and TRBJ2-1, with D perhaps TRBD2 (6 bases). CDR1 is SGHNT and CDR2 is YENEEA in the germline V gene. Trimming stripped 4 bases from V and 5 bases from J, with 12 bases between. The CDR3 length is 14 residues. The CDR3 DNA reads TGTGCCAGCAGCTGGAATGGAGGGGACAATGAGCAGTTCTTC. This codes for CASSWNGGDNEQFF.

CDR3 region: CASSLQSSSYEQYF. The DNA for the CDR3 is TGCGCCAGCAGCTTGCAGTCTAGTTCCTACGAGCAGTACTTC. The chain has TRBV5-1 and TRBJ2-7; D is unresolved. The V gene lost 1 base and the J gene lost 1 base, with 9 bases spanning the gap. This CDR3 region has 14 residues. The germline V gene encodes CDR1 SGHRS and CDR2 YFSETQ. The variable domain in full, with the rest retrieved from reference TRBV5-1 and TRBJ2-7, is KAGVTQTPRYLIKTRGQQVTLSCSPISGHRSVSWYQQTPGQGLQFLFEYFSETQRNKGNFPGRFSGRQFSNSRSEMNVSTLELGDSALYLCASSLQSSSYEQYFGPGTRLTVT.

This chain links TRBV19 with TRBJ1-3, with no clear D. The CDR3 runs to 13 residues. CDR1 and CDR2 (germline): LNHDA, SQIVND (reference sequence). V was clipped by 3 bases and J by 0 bases, with 3 bases between them. CDR3 in DNA: TGTGCCAGTAGTATGAGCTCTGGAAACACCATATATTTT. As protein: CASSMSSGNTIYF.